This paragraph reports one T cell receptor (beta chain). Its antigen is still unknown. The sample holds no much larger clone one base away, and base qualities are not on file. The CDR3 holds 21 amino acids from the cysteine to the phenylalanine. This entry keeps only the CDR3 DNA: 63 bases, framed from base 1. V and J are trimmed by 6 bases and 4 bases, and the gene matches miss 30 bases of the junction. According to the germline V gene, CDR1 reads MDHEN and CDR2 reads SYDVKM. These data belong to a study of blood T cell repertoires in COVID-19 (dated by TCRdb to the early 2020s). For context, the study as a whole: Samples from collaborators originated in the United States, Italy and Spain and spanned both the acute and convalescent phases of COVID-19. The material from the prospective study consisted of cDNA or gDNA derived from T cells, B-cell-depleted T cells, or PBMCs. Deeply sampled blood TCRbeta repertoires from subjects exposed to, actively infected with, or recovered from COVID-19 were included in the dataset. The repertoires were released in a freely available public database meant as a resource for research on the immune response to SARS-CoV-2. The samples were drawn from two sources: the first 160 participants of the ongoing ImmuneRACE study, and 1,254 subjects contributed by 6 global collaborators. The sample metadata nearly always contained a de-identified subject ID, COVID-19 status, age in years and sex. HLA class I and class II types, where available, came from metadata supplied by the sample provider rather than from assay-based typing.

Whole blood was collected in K2EDTA tubes by collaborating institutions according to the institutions' own protocols. For TCRbeta analysis, collaborators shipped samples as frozen whole blood, isolated PBMCs, or DNA extracted from either of those sample types. Overall study results and their limits: The amount of clinical and demographic metadata varied by source and participant and was provided uncurated.

TCRbeta CDR3 regions were amplified from genomic DNA using the immunoSEQ Assay, a bias-controlled multiplex PCR. The original methods were these. Nucleated cell counts per sample were estimated from amplification of reference gene primers within the assay. To quantify the absolute abundance of each unique TCRbeta CDR3 rearrangement, sequence reads were collapsed and filtered. Productive Simpson clonality was computed per sample as the square root of Simpson's diversity index over productive rearrangements. Held by TCRdb, this immuneACCESS table contains in-frame sequences only and omits some clones. Under half of the omission traces to an unresolved V gene where checked; the cause of the rest is unknown. V and J calls plus clone size are reproduced from that table; the DNA served to infer D and trimming. The sample includes 250,000 to 300,000 clones, with 85% observed a single time. The ten largest clones take up approximately 5.1% of the sample.

The sample taken for sequencing was peripheral blood. The source of this sequence is a man in his fifties or sixties with active or convalescent COVID-19. The sequence links TRBV28 to TRBJ2-7, and TRBD2 aligns with 7 junction nucleotides. The nucleotide sequence reads TGTGCCAGCAGCACATGCCCCCAGCCCCCAGCGGGACCTAAATTTGAATACGAGCAGTACTTC. Its amino acids are CASSTCPQPPAGPKFEYEQYF.